This T cell receptor beta chain came from a study of blood T cell repertoires in COVID-19. Study information: Sites in the United States, Italy and Spain provided acute and convalescent COVID-19 samples.

The CDR3 consists of 16 residues. Per the germline V gene, CDR1 is SGDLS and CDR2 is YYNGEE. V lost 4 bases, J lost 5 bases, and 21 bases lay in between. In the source study's methods: Amplifying reference gene primers gave estimates of nucleated cell counts. The data were produced by immunoSEQ multiplex PCR, yet TCRdb's version contains in-frame clones alone and is incomplete. V and J calls and clone size come straight from that table; D and trimming were deduced from the DNA. The sample contains nearly 300,000 clones, approximately 84% of which appear only once. This chain links TRBV9 with TRBJ2-5; D might be TRBD1 (6 bases). This receptor was obtained from a human donor with COVID-19, enrolled during active disease. The donor label of this sample is uncertain. The sample taken for sequencing was peripheral blood. CDR3 region: CASSSPPQGGAETQYF. In DNA, the CDR3 is TGTGCCAGCAGCTCCCCCCCACAGGGTGGCGCGGAGACCCAGTACTTC.